The 13 T cell receptor beta chains in this list originate from one sample, sequenced in a study of tissue T cells after allogeneic stem cell transplantation (dated 2022 in TCRdb). The library was obtained by the immunoSEQ multiplex PCR assay. This immuneACCESS table, as held by TCRdb, lists in-frame sequences with V and J called but not all clones. Of the missing ones, under half trace to an unresolved V gene in checked studies; the others have no known cause. This sample holds some 600 clones; about 50% were observed only once. The ten largest make up around 54% of the sample. The time point label here, explained by the study, means: mouse harvest day 14 after allogeneic transplant. Mouse grafts consisting of 10^7 T-cell-depleted bone marrow cells combined with 10^6 splenic CD5+ T cells were administered by tail vein injection. Sequences were obtained from spleen. The receptors stem from a female BALB/c mouse given C57BL/6 T cells with graft-versus-host disease after an allogeneic hematopoietic cell transplant.

There are a few counts of this clone. Mouse gene names and germline throughout. The DNA ends 1 residue before the CDR3 does, and the rest of the CDR3 is filled in from the germline J gene. V usage is TRBV16 and J usage is TRBJ2-7; 11 bases are shared with TRBD2. The CDR3 has 14 residues. Germline loops: CDR1 SGHSA, CDR2 FRNQAP. After removal of 5 bases from V and 4 bases from J, the junction contained 4 bases not matched to a gene. CDR3 in amino acids: CASSPRLGGYEQYF. The sequenced part of the CDR3 DNA is TGTGCAAGCAGCCCTCGACTGGGGGGGTATGAACAGTAC.

This clone is deemed large. Gene names denote mouse genes. The CDR3 end falls 1 residue outside the read, so it is completed with the germline J gene. This chain uses TRBV12-2 with TRBJ2-4; TRBD2 matches at 11 bases. CDR1 SGHLS and CDR2 HYDKME come from the germline V gene. The CDR3 totals 16 residues. V shed 4 bases, J shed 0 bases, and the junction held 5 bases outside the gene matches. The sequenced part of the CDR3 DNA is TGTGCCAGCTCCGCCGGGACTGGGGGTAGTCAAAACACCTTGTAC. As protein: CASSAGTGGSQNTLY. The whole CDR3 protein is CASSAGTGGSQNTLYF.

This clone was detected a few times. Mouse germline and gene names are used. The observed sequence ends 1 residue before the CDR3 terminus, with the missing tail filled in from the germline J gene. The chain employs TRBV12-1 and TRBJ1-4; D is unresolved. Germline CDR1 SGHSN, CDR2 HYEKVE. This CDR3 is 14 amino acids long. V was cut by 0 bases and J by 0 bases, with 4 bases left in between. The CDR3 loop reads CASSLGVSNERLFF. CDR3 DNA (partial): TGTGCCAGCTCTCTCGGGGTTTCCAACGAAAGATTATTT.

This clone was seen more than once but under ten times. Genes and germline come from the mouse. The CDR3 is cut off 1 residue early in the read; its end comes from the germline J gene. The chain joins TRBV26 to TRBJ2-7; 10 bases agree with TRBD2. The CDR3 is 15 residues long. Trimming took 1 base from V and 2 from J; bases not matched to a gene: 2. CDR1 and CDR2 from the germline V gene are KGHPV and FQNQEV (reference sequence). The sequenced part of the CDR3 DNA is TGTGCCAGCAGTCTGTTGACTGGGGGGACCTATGAACAGTAC. Its protein product is CASSLLTGGTYEQY. The entire CDR3 sequence reads CASSLLTGGTYEQYF.

By share, this clone ranks as large. Genes here carry mouse names. The sequence runs out 1 residue before the end of the CDR3; the remainder is reconstructed from the germline J gene. The rearrangement uses TRBV13-3 and TRBJ2-7; D unresolved. CDR3 size: 13 residues. CDR1 is NNHDY and CDR2 is SYVADS in the germline V gene. Trimming left V 5 bases short and J 2 bases short, with 11 bases between. CDR3 residues: CASSPNGPYEQYF. CDR3 DNA (partial): TGTGCCAGCAGCCCCAATGGGCCCTATGAACAGTAC.

This clone appeared once. The listed genes are named as in mouse. The CDR3 is cut off 1 residue early in the read; its end comes from the germline J gene. The rearrangement links TRBV12-1 to TRBJ1-4, with D unclear. Trimming took off 1 base at V and 2 bases at J, with 4 bases between the two ends. Per germline, CDR1 SGHSN and CDR2 HYEKVE. The CDR3 consists of 13 residues. Partial CDR3 DNA: TGTGCCAGCTCTCTGACATCCAACGAAAGATTATTT. It encodes CASSLTSNERLF. The whole CDR3 reads CASSLTSNERLFF.

A few counts support this clone. Mouse gene names apply. The CDR3 extends 1 residue past the end of the read, so its final part is completed from the germline J gene. The gene calls are TRBV2 and TRBJ1-5; no definite D call. The germline CDR1 and CDR2 sequences are LGHNA and YSYQKL. This CDR3 has 15 residues. V was cut by 0 bases and J by 0 bases, with 6 bases left in between. The CDR3 protein is CASSQDGFNNQAPLF. The CDR3 bases that were read are TGTGCCAGCAGCCAAGACGGATTTAACAACCAGGCTCCGCTT.

As for this clone: Mouse germline and gene names are used. The CDR3 goes on 1 residue after the read ends, and that part is filled in from the germline J gene. The gene calls are TRBV13-2 and TRBJ2-5; D may be TRBD1 (5 bases). V was clipped by 3 bases and J by 1 base, with 15 bases between them. Germline V gives CDR1 NNHNN, CDR2 SYGAGS (reference sequence). This CDR3 region has 16 residues. The CDR3 bases that were read are TGTGCCAGCGGTGGGAGCCCAGGGAGGGACCAAGACACCCAGTAC. Protein: CASGGSPGRDQDTQY. The full CDR3 is CASGGSPGRDQDTQYF.

This clone turned up a few times. All gene names here are mouse names. The DNA read from the CDR3 is TGTGCAAGCAGCCAGACTGGGGGAGACACCCAGTAC. Its translation: CASSQTGGDTQY. The whole CDR3 sequence reads CASSQTGGDTQYF. The gene calls are TRBV16 and TRBJ2-5, with 9 bases that match TRBD2. Read data end 1 residue before the CDR3 end; the end is taken from the germline J gene. The CDR3 loop spans 13 amino acids. V trimming: 5 bases; J trimming: 5 bases; junction bases outside the gene matches: 2. Germline V CDR1 and CDR2: SGHSA, FRNQAP.

This clone is categorized as large. Each gene name is a mouse one. Sequencing ends 1 residue short of the CDR3 end; the germline J gene provides the rest. This sequence joins TRBV29 and TRBJ1-6; D not resolved. TRBJ1-6 is reported as an ORF; its role is uncertain. CDR1 and CDR2 from the germline V gene are MSHET and SYDVDS. CDR3 length: 12 residues. V was cut by 4 bases and J by 5 bases, with 3 bases left in between. CDR3 bases read: TGTGCTAGCAGTTCAAATAATTCGCCCCTCTAC. Amino acid sequence: CASSSNNSPLY. The complete CDR3 sequence is CASSSNNSPLYF.

This clone is classed as hyperexpanded. The gene names here belong to mouse. Sequencing ends 1 residue short of the CDR3 end; the germline J gene provides the rest. The chain carries TRBV13-1 and TRBJ2-3, with D uncertain. The CDR3 loop spans 14 amino acids. The germline CDR1 and CDR2 sequences are NSHNY and SYGAGN. V gave up 0 bases and J gave up 0 bases, with 5 bases separating them. The CDR3: CASSDAGSAETLYF. Partial CDR3 DNA: TGTGCCAGCAGTGATGCTGGTAGTGCAGAAACGCTGTAT.

A note on this clone: Genes here carry mouse names. The read is 1 residue too short to cover the CDR3 end, so that end is filled in from the germline J gene. This chain connects TRBV20 to TRBJ2-4; 7 positions match TRBD2. This CDR3 contains 14 residues. Germline lookup yields CDR1 GFQATS and CDR2 STVNSAI. J lost 0 bases, V lost 3 bases, and 3 bases had no gene match. The CDR3 DNA, read in part, is TGTGGTGCTAGACTGGGGTCTAGTCAAAACACCTTGTAC. Protein: CGARLGSSQNTLY. The complete CDR3 sequence is CGARLGSSQNTLYF.

Details on this clone: These gene names are mouse names. The sequence runs out 1 residue before the end of the CDR3; the remainder is reconstructed from the germline J gene. The chain employs TRBV13-2 and TRBJ2-7; a possible D gene is TRBD1 (5 bases). Germline V gives CDR1 NNHNN, CDR2 SYGAGS (reference sequence). The CDR3 length is 12 residues. V was cut by 5 bases and J by 4 bases, with 10 bases left in between. The CDR3 loop reads CASGTTGYEQYF. The DNA read from the CDR3 is TGTGCCAGCGGAACCACAGGTTATGAACAGTAC.